This TCR beta chain originates from a study of shared clonotypes between healthy human individuals. Assay: immunoSEQ multiplex PCR; the TCRdb copy retains only in-frame clones and omits some. In the table there are roughly 2.5 million clones, roughly 92% of which are singletons. Germline-derived CDR1 and CDR2 are SGHRS and YFSETQ. The CDR3 is 13 amino acids. V shed 2 bases and J shed 6 bases, with 9 bases lying between them. Sequencing used naive CD4+ T cells sorted from blood. The subset is: CD45RA+ positively selected. This sequence was found in a young man in good health. V and J are TRBV5-1 and TRBJ1-5; D call uncertain. The CDR3 DNA follows: TGCGCCAGCAGCTTAGGAGAGCGTCAGCCCCAGCATTTT. The encoded protein is CASSLGERQPQHF.